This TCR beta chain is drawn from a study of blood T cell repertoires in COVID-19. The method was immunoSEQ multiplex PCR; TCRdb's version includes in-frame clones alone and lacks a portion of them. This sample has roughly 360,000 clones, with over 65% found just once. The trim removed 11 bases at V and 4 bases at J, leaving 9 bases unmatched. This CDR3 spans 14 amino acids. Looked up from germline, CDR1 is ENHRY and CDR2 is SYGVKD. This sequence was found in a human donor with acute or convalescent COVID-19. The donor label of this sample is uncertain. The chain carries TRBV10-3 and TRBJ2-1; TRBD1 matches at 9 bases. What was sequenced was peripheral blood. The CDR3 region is CAASGTGIYNEQFF. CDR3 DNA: TGTGCCGCTTCCGGGACAGGGATATACAATGAGCAGTTCTTC.